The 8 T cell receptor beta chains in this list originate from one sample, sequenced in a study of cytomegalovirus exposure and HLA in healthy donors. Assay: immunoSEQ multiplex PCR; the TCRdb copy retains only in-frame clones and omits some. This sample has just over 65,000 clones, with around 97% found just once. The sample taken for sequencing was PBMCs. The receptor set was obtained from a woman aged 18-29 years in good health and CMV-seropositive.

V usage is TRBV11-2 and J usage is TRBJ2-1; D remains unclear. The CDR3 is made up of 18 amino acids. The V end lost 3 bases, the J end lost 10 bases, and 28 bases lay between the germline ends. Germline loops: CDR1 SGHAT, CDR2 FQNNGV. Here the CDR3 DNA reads TGTGCCAGCAGCTTCCACCAAGAGAGTTTCAAACCCCCCTACGAGCAGTTCTTC. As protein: CASSFHQESFKPPYEQFF.

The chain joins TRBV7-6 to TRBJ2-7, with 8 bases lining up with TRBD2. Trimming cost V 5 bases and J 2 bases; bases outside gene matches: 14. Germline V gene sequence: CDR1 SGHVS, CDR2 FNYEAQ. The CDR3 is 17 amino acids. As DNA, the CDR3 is TGTGCCAGCAGCCCCCCGGGCGTGGGCGGGAGGCCCTACGAGCAGTACTTC. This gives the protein CASSPPGVGGRPYEQYF.

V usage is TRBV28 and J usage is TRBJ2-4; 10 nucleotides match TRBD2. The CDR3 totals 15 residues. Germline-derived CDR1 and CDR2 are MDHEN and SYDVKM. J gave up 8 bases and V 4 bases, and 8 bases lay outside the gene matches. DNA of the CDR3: TGTGCCAGCAGTTCAGAACTAGCGGGAAGGGACATTCAGTACTTC. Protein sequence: CASSSELAGRDIQYF.

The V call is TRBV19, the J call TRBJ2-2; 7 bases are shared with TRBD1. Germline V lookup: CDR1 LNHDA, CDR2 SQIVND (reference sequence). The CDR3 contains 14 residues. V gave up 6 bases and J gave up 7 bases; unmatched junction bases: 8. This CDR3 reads CASRFRGLGGELFF. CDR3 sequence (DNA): TGTGCCAGTAGATTCAGGGGGTTGGGCGGGGAGCTGTTTTTT.

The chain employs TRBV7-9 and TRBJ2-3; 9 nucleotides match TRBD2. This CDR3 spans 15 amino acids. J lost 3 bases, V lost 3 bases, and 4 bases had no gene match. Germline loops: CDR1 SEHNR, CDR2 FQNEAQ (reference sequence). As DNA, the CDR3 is TGTGCCAGCAGCTTTATGCGGGAGGGAACAGATACGCAGTATTTT. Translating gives CASSFMREGTDTQYF.

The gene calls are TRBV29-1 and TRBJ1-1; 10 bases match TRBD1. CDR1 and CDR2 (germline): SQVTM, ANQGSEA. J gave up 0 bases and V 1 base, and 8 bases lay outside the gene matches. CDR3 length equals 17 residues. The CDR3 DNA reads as TGCAGCGTTGAAGGTCGGGAGACAGGGGGCTTGAACACTGAAGCTTTCTTT. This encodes CSVEGRETGGLNTEAFF.

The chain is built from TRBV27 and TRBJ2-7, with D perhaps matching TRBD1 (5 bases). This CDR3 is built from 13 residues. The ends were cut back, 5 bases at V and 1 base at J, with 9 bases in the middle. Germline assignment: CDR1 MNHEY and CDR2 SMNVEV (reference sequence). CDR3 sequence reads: CASSHKGSYEQYF. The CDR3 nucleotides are TGTGCCAGCAGTCACAAGGGGTCCTACGAGCAGTACTTC.

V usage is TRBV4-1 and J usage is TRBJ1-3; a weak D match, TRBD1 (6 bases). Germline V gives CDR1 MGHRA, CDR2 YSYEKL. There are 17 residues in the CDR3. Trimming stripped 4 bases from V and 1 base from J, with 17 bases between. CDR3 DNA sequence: TGCGCCAGCAGCCCCCGTTACTCAGGGGCATCTGGAAACACCATATATTTT. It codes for CASSPRYSGASGNTIYF.